This T cell receptor beta chain was retrieved from a study of response to subunit inactivated influenza vaccine. Notes on the study in general: The study's authors posited that every seasonal influenza vaccination enlists few new T cells.

TCRdb re-called the RT-PCR reads through MiXCR, storing one row per CDR3 protein. Altogether about 520,000 distinct CDR3 sequences are present, roughly 11% being singletons, with the ten largest covering approximately 12%. The CDR3 spans 13 residues. Trimming stripped 4 bases from V and 4 bases from J, with 11 bases between. Germline V gene lookup returns CDR1 SGHRS and CDR2 YFSETQ. As regards this clonotype: Its antigen remains unknown.

The TCR originated in a man aged 45-65 years who received an inactivated influenza vaccine. Sequences were derived from PBMCs from blood, sampled about 40 days after vaccination. The chain has TRBV5-1 and TRBJ2-5; D gene uncertain. CDR3 sequence reads: CASSRSLGETQYF. The CDR3 coding sequence is TGCGCCAGCAGCCGCTCCCTCGGAGAGACCCAGTACTTC.